The 25 T cell receptor beta chains listed next were all sequenced from one sample in a study of radiotherapy plus CTLA-4 blockade in lung cancer. Clones were sequenced by immunoSEQ multiplex PCR, and TCRdb holds only the in-frame ones, with some missing. Here the sample spans tens of thousands of clones, almost 85% being singletons. The source material was peripheral blood, sampled from a patient treated with radiotherapy plus ipilimumab. These receptors were taken from a human donor with non-small cell lung cancer whose response to radiotherapy plus ipilimumab could not be evaluated.

This chain uses TRBV14 with TRBJ2-1; 9 bases line up with TRBD2. V was pared by 4 bases and J by 0 bases, with 7 bases of the junction left unmatched. Germline-derived CDR1 and CDR2 are SGHDN and FVKESK. The CDR3 is 17 residues long. In DNA form, the CDR3 reads TGTGCCAGCAGCCGGCGGACTAGCGTGAGCTCCTACAATGAGCAGTTCTTC. Its protein is CASSRRTSVSSYNEQFF. Full variable domain (remainder filled in from reference TRBV14 and TRBJ2-1): EAGVTQFPSHSVIEKGQTVTLRCDPISGHDNLYWYRRVMGKEIKFLLHFVKESKQDESGMPNNRFLAERTGGTYSTLKVQPAELEDSGVYFCASSRRTSVSSYNEQFFGPGTRLTVL.

The gene calls are TRBV5-1 and TRBJ2-3, with D possibly being TRBD2 (5 bases). The germline V and J ends were trimmed by 1 base and 8 bases, with 11 bases remaining between them. CDR1 and CDR2 (germline): SGHRS, YFSETQ. The CDR3 consists of 13 residues. CDR3 loop: CASSLLFEGTQYF. The CDR3 DNA sequence: TGCGCCAGCAGCTTGTTATTTGAGGGTACGCAGTATTTT.

The chain recombines TRBV7-4 with TRBJ1-1; 9 bases are a match to TRBD1. Trimming took 0 bases from V and 4 from J; bases not matched to a gene: 9. Germline values: CDR1 SGHVT, CDR2 SQSDAQ. The CDR3 totals 17 residues. The CDR3 is CASSLALGTGRITEAFF. The CDR3 nucleotides are TGTGCCAGCAGCTTAGCCCTAGGGACAGGGCGGATCACTGAAGCTTTCTTT.

The rearrangement links TRBV29-1 to TRBJ2-7, with D tentatively TRBD2 (6 bases). Per the germline V gene, CDR1 is SQVTM and CDR2 is ANQGSEA. Trimming removed 7 bases from V and 1 base from J, with 26 bases in between. The CDR3 contains 17 residues. As DNA, the CDR3 is TGCAGCGCCAGCCTCACTCGGGGGTCCGGAGGGTCCTACGAGCAGTACTTC. Translated, it gives CSASLTRGSGGSYEQYF.

This clone was counted a single time. The rearrangement joins TRBV7-2 to TRBJ1-1; maybe TRBD1 (5 bases). Trimming left V 1 base short and J 6 bases short, with 12 bases between. The CDR3 spans 14 residues. CDR1 and CDR2 (germline): SGHTA, FQGNSA. As DNA, the CDR3 is TGTGCCAGCAGCTTAGAACGACAGTTGGCTGAAGCTTTCTTT. This codes for CASSLERQLAEAFF.

The chain has TRBV5-5 and TRBJ1-4; D is unclear. Germline V gene sequence: CDR1 SGHKS, CDR2 YYEKEE (reference sequence). The CDR3 totals 16 residues. Trimming stripped 4 bases from V and 4 bases from J, with 17 bases between. The CDR3 region has the DNA TGTGCCAGCAGCCCCGCTTGGCAGGCCCGTAATGAAAAACTGTTTTTT. Residues: CASSPAWQARNEKLFF.

This chain uses TRBV5-1 with TRBJ2-2, with D unclear. Germline lookup yields CDR1 SGHRS and CDR2 YFSETQ. Trimming removed 6 bases from V and 3 bases from J, with 12 bases in between. There are 14 residues in the CDR3. CDR3 loop: CASKIDRDTGELFF. The CDR3 DNA reads TGCGCCAGCAAAATTGACCGGGACACCGGGGAGCTGTTTTTT.

This clone has only one observation. The V and J genes are TRBV19 and TRBJ1-2, with D possibly being TRBD1 (6 bases). This CDR3 has 13 residues. Trimming cost V 4 bases and J 4 bases, with 10 bases left between them. The germline V gene encodes CDR1 LNHDA and CDR2 SQIVND (reference sequence). The CDR3 coding sequence is TGTGCCAGTAGTAGGGACACGATCTATGGCTACACCTTC. This sequence encodes CASSRDTIYGYTF.

This chain connects TRBV27 to TRBJ2-1; maybe TRBD2 (6 bases). The ends were cut back, 2 bases at V and 4 bases at J, with 9 bases in the middle. The CDR3 contains 14 residues. Germline V CDR1 and CDR2: MNHEY, SMNVEV (reference sequence). For the CDR3, the DNA is TGTGCCAGCAGTTTAGCGGGAACTTACAATGAGCAGTTCTTC. Translating it yields CASSLAGTYNEQFF.

This clone has just a few counts. J is TRBJ1-1 and V is TRBV5-4; D possibly corresponds to TRBD1 (6 bases). CDR1 is SGHNT and CDR2 is YYREEE in the germline V gene (reference sequence). Trimming left V 2 bases short and J 3 bases short, with 11 bases between. The CDR3 has 14 residues. CDR3 residues: CASSFGRGDTEAFF. CDR3 bases: TGTGCCAGCAGCTTCGGCAGGGGAGACACTGAAGCTTTCTTT.

The gene calls are TRBV12-2 and TRBJ2-1; TRBD2 was called by the table and not checked on the DNA. TRBV12-2 is an annotated pseudogene. The CDR3 extends over 16 amino acids. The chain's CDR3 is CASRLAPGLAYNEQFF. In nucleotides, the CDR3 is TGTGCAAGTCGCTTAGCCCCGGGACTGGCGTACAATGAGCAGTTCTTC.

The chain is built from TRBV28 and TRBJ1-5; tentatively, D is TRBD1 (6 bases). This CDR3 spans 17 amino acids. Germline V gives CDR1 MDHEN, CDR2 SYDVKM. The ends were cut back, 6 bases at V and 0 bases at J, with 18 bases in the middle. DNA of the CDR3: TGTGCCAGCAGCCTACAGGGAGTATGGAGTAGCAATCAGCCCCAGCATTTT. It translates to CASSLQGVWSSNQPQHF.

This clone was detected only a few times. V is TRBV6-5 and J is TRBJ1-2; no firm D call. V was shortened by 0 bases and J by 0 bases, with 8 bases between the two germline ends. CDR1 MNHEY and CDR2 SVGAGI come from the germline V gene. This CDR3 contains 15 residues. CDR3 bases: TGTGCCAGCAGTTACTCGTCGCTAACTAACTATGGCTACACCTTC. The encoded protein is CASSYSSLTNYGYTF.

This sequence joins TRBV19 and TRBJ2-7, with TRBD1 matching over 8 bases. This CDR3 spans 14 amino acids. Germline V gene data show CDR1 as LNHDA and CDR2 as SQIVND (reference sequence). V lost 4 bases, J lost 3 bases, and 5 bases stayed unmatched. Here the CDR3 DNA reads TGTGCCAGTAGTAACTCGGGACAGGTCTACGAGCAGTACTTC. This encodes CASSNSGQVYEQYF.

V gene TRBV7-6 combines with J gene TRBJ2-7; 10 bases align to TRBD1. V was pared by 4 bases and J by 2 bases, with 2 bases of the junction left unmatched. The germline V gene has CDR1 SGHVS and CDR2 FNYEAQ. This CDR3 is built from 14 residues. CDR3 in amino acids: CASSSGQGPYEQYF. In DNA form, the CDR3 reads TGTGCCAGCAGCTCGGGACAGGGGCCCTACGAGCAGTACTTC.

The V and J genes are TRBV9 and TRBJ1-3; TRBD1 agrees at 7 bases. The germline V gene has CDR1 SGDLS and CDR2 YYNGEE. Losses at the gene ends were 0 bases for V and 0 bases for J; bases not matched to a gene: 9. This CDR3 is 18 amino acids long. The CDR3 sequence is CASSVDPGQHFSGNTIYF. In nucleotides, the CDR3 is TGTGCCAGCAGCGTAGATCCGGGACAGCACTTCTCTGGAAACACCATATATTTT. Combining the CDR3 with reference TRBV9 and TRBJ1-3 gives the whole variable domain DSGVTQTPKHLITATGQRVTLRCSPRSGDLSVYWYQQSLDQGLQFLIQYYNGEERAKGNILERFSAQQFPDLHSELNLSSLELGDSALYFCASSVDPGQHFSGNTIYFGEGSWLTVV.

Details on this clone: Relative to the germline gene, one junction end is altered; a read error may explain this. The V call is TRBV7-7, the J call TRBJ1-5; TRBD1 is a possible D gene (6 bases). Germline CDR1 is SSHAT and CDR2 is FNYEAQ (reference sequence). CDR3 length: 20 amino acids. The CDR3 here is CASSEPPYLFGDIRNQPQHF. CDR3 in DNA: TGTGCTAGCAGCGAGCCACCGTACCTTTTCGGGGACATTAGGAATCAGCCCCAGCATTTT.

The CDR3 nucleotides read TGTGCCAGCAGCTTCCGCGGGGCAGCGAACACTGAAGCTTTCTTT. It yields the protein CASSFRGAANTEAFF. This chain connects TRBV13 to TRBJ1-1; D may be TRBD1 (5 bases). The ends were cut back, 3 bases at V and 1 base at J, with 12 bases in the middle. Germline CDR1 and CDR2: PRHDT and FYEKMQ (reference sequence). This CDR3 region has 15 residues.

The chain recombines TRBV19 with TRBJ1-4, with 8 bases that match TRBD1. The CDR3 sequence is 16 residues long. The germline gives CDR1 LNHDA, CDR2 SQIVND (reference sequence). V lost 8 bases, J lost 5 bases, and 13 bases stayed unmatched. The chain's CDR3 is CASSGTGDSLNEKLFF. CDR3 DNA sequence: TGTGCCAGTTCCGGGACAGGCGATTCCCTAAATGAAAAACTGTTTTTT.

V usage is TRBV28 and J usage is TRBJ2-7; 10 positions agree with TRBD1. With 6 bases clipped from V and 4 bases from J, the junction kept 6 bases outside the gene matches. Germline values: CDR1 MDHEN, CDR2 SYDVKM. The length of the CDR3 is 14 residues. The CDR3 protein is CASRGGTGVYEQYF. The CDR3 region has the DNA TGTGCCAGCAGGGGAGGGACAGGGGTGTACGAGCAGTACTTC.

The CDR3 region is CASRRGGLSTDTQYF. In nucleotides, the CDR3 is TGTGCCAGCAGGAGGGGAGGATTGAGCACAGATACGCAGTATTTT. This chain connects TRBV28 to TRBJ2-3, with D perhaps TRBD2 (6 bases). Germline V lookup: CDR1 MDHEN, CDR2 SYDVKM. Trimming cost V 6 bases and J 0 bases, with 13 bases left between them. The CDR3 extends over 15 amino acids.

The chain has TRBV7-2 and TRBJ2-5; TRBD1 matches 7 bases. Germline loops: CDR1 SGHTA, CDR2 FQGNSA. The length of the CDR3 is 15 residues. V lost 5 bases, J lost 1 base, and 7 bases stayed unmatched. CDR3 in amino acids: CASSPMTGSQETQYF. The CDR3 coding sequence is TGTGCCAGCAGCCCCATGACAGGGTCCCAAGAGACCCAGTACTTC.

The chain recombines TRBV27 with TRBJ2-7; D is perhaps TRBD2 (6 bases). V lost 3 bases and J lost 3, with 12 bases in between. The CDR3 totals 14 residues. CDR1 MNHEY and CDR2 SMNVEV come from the germline V gene (reference sequence). The CDR3 sequence: CASSFRREGYEQYF. CDR3 nucleotide sequence: TGTGCCAGCAGTTTTCGGCGGGAAGGCTACGAGCAGTACTTC.

CDR3 in DNA: TGTGCCAGTAGTATGATTTCAGCCGCGGTAGATGGCTACACCTTC. This encodes CASSMISAAVDGYTF. The rearrangement joins TRBV19 to TRBJ1-2, with D unclear. V was shortened by 3 bases and J by 6 bases, with 17 bases between the two germline ends. CDR1 is LNHDA and CDR2 is SQIVND in the germline V gene (reference sequence). The CDR3 has 15 residues.

V gene TRBV6-5 combines with J gene TRBJ1-3; no definite D call. Germline lookup yields CDR1 MNHEY and CDR2 SVGAGI. This CDR3 has 14 amino acids. V gave up 0 bases and J gave up 3 bases, with 6 bases separating them. CDR3: CASSYSRDGNTIYF. The CDR3 DNA follows: TGTGCCAGCAGTTACTCGCGGGATGGAAACACCATATATTTT.